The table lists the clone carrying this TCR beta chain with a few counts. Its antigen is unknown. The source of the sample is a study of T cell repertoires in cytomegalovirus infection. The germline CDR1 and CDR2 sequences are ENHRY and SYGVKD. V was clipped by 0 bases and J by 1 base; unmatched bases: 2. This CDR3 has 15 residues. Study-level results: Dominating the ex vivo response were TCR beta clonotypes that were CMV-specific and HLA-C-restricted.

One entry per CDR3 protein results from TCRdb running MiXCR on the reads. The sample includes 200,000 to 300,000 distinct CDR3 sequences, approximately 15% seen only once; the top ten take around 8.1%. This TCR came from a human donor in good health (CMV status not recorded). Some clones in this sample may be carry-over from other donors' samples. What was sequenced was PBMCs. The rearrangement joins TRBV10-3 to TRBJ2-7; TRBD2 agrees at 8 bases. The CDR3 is CAISESGTSSYEQYF. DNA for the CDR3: TGTGCCATCAGTGAGTCAGGGACTAGTTCCTACGAGCAGTACTTC.